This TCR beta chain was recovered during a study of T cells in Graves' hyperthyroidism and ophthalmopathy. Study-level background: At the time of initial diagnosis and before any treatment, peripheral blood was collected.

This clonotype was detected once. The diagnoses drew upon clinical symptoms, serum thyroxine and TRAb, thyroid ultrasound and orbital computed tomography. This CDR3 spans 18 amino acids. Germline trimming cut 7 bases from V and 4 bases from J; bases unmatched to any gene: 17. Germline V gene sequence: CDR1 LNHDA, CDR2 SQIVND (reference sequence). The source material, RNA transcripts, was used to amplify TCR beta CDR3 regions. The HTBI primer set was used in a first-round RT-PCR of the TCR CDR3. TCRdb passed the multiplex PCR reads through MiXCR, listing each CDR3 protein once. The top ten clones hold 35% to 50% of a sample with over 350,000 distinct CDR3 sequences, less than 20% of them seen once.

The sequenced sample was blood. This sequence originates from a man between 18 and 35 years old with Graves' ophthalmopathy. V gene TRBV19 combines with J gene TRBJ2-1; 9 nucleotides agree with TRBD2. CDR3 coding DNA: TGTGCCAGTAACCCCTCAGGGAGTAGCGGGGGAATATACAATGAGCAGTTCTTC. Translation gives CASNPSGSSGGIYNEQFF.